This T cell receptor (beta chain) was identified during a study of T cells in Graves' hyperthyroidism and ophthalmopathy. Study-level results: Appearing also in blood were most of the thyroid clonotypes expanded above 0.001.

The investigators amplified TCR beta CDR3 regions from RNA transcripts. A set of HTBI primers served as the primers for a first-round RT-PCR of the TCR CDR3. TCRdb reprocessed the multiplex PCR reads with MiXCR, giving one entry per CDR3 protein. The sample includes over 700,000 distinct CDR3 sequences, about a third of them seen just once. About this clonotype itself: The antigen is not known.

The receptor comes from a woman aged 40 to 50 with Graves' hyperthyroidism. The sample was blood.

CDR3 sequence reads: CSARPRSRITGELFF. DNA of the CDR3: TGCAGTGCTAGACCGCGGAGTCGAATCACCGGGGAGCTGTTTTTT. The rearrangement links TRBV20-1 to TRBJ2-2, with D unclear. V dropped 2 bases and J dropped 4 bases, with 14 bases sitting between them. Germline CDR1 DFQATT, CDR2 SNEGSKA (reference sequence). CDR3 length: 15 residues.